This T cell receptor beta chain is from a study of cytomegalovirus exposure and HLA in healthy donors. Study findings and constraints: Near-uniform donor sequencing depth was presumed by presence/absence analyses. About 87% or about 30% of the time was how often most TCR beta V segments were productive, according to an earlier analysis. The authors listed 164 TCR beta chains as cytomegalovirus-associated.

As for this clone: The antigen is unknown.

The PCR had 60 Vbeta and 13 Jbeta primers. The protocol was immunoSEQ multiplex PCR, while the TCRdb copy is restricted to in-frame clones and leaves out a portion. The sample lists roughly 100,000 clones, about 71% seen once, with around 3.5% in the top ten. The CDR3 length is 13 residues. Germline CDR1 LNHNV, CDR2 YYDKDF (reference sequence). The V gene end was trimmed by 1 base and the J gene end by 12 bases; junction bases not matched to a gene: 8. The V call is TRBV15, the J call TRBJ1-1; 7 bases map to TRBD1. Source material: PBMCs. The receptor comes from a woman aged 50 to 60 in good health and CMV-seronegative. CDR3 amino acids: CATSRVETGSTFF. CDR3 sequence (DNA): TGTGCCACCAGCAGAGTTGAGACAGGGTCAACTTTCTTT.